This T cell receptor beta chain is drawn from a study of blood T cell repertoires in COVID-19. CDR3 length: 15 amino acids. The V gene end was trimmed by 5 bases and the J gene end by 3 bases; junction bases not matched to a gene: 10. Germline CDR1 reads GTSNPN; CDR2 reads SVGIG (reference sequence). Libraries were prepared by immunoSEQ multiplex PCR; TCRdb keeps only in-frame clonotypes and omits some of them. The profile shows roughly 310,000 clones, under 95% of them singletons. The sequenced sample was PBMCs or T cells enriched from blood (not recorded which). The rearrangement links TRBV30 to TRBJ2-1, with TRBD2 matching over 7 bases. This clonotype was sampled from a man in his sixties who had recovered from COVID-19. The CDR3 loop is CAWDLTGGGYNEQFF. As DNA, the CDR3 is TGTGCCTGGGATCTTACGGGAGGAGGCTACAATGAGCAGTTCTTC.